This TCR beta chain originates from a study of cytomegalovirus exposure and HLA in healthy donors. With regard to this clone: Its cognate antigen is unknown.

The study's findings and limits: Beyond CMV serostatus, there was no information to go on about immune exposure. Within a later analysis, the majority of CMV-associated TCR beta chains appeared HLA-restricted. TCR beta chains numbering roughly 150 were designated cytomegalovirus-associated. Later work showed greater clonal expansion in HLA-associated TCR beta chains than in equally common others.

The junction had 10 bases not matched to a gene; V was cut back by 8 bases and J by 3 bases. The germline V gene has CDR1 MRHNA and CDR2 SNTAGT. The CDR3 is 16 residues long. Vbeta (60) and Jbeta (13) primers were used in the PCR. TCRdb's copy holds only in-frame clones and misses some; the assay was immunoSEQ multiplex PCR. The sample consists of more than 150,000 clones, roughly 84% of them appearing once. The rearrangement joins TRBV6-4 to TRBJ1-5, with 10 bases that match TRBD1. This sequence was found in a boy aged 5-17 years in good health and CMV-seronegative. Specimen: PBMCs. The CDR3 is CASDRGPVDVNQPQHF. The CDR3 coding sequence is TGTGCCAGCGACAGGGGGCCCGTGGATGTCAATCAGCCCCAGCATTTT.